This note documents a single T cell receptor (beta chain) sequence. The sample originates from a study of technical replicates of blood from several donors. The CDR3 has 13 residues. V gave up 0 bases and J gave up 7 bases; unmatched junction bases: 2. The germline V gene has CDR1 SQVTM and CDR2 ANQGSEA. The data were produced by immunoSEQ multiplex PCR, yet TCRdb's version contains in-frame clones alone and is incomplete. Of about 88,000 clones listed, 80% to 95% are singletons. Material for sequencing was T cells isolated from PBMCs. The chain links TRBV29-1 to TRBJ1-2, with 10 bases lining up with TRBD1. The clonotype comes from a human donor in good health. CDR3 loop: CSVEEGDRGGYTF. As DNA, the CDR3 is TGCAGCGTTGAAGAGGGGGACAGGGGTGGCTACACCTTC.